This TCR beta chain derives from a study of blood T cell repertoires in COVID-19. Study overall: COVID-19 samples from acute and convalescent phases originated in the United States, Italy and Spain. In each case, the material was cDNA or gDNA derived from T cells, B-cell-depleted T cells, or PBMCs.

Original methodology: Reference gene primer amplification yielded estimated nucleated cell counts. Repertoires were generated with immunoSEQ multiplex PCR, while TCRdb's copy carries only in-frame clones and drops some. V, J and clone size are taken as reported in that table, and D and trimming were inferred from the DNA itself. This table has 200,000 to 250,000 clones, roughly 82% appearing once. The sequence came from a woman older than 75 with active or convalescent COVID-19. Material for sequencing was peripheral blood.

CDR3: CASRRDRDDYGYTF. In nucleotides, the CDR3 is TGCGCCAGCCGCCGGGACAGGGACGACTATGGCTACACCTTC. The chain joins TRBV5-1 to TRBJ1-2; 9 bases are a match to TRBD1. The trim removed 7 bases at V and 3 bases at J, leaving 7 bases unmatched. The CDR3 is made up of 14 amino acids. Germline V gene lookup returns CDR1 SGHRS and CDR2 YFSETQ.